This TCR beta chain was found in a study of T cells after posttransplantation cyclophosphamide. Produced via immunoSEQ multiplex PCR; TCRdb's table is partial and in-frame only. The sample was found to contain about 39,000 clones, and every one recurs. Per germline, CDR1 SGHRS and CDR2 YFSETQ. The CDR3 extends over 14 amino acids. V was clipped by 1 base and J by 2 bases, with 10 bases between them. The study's findings and limits: Later blood repertoires were often dominated by clones from the donor CD8+ memory compartment.

This clone was seen ten or more times. Its antigen is unknown. This chain joins TRBV5-1 and TRBJ2-7; maybe TRBD1 (7 bases). Input material: PBMCs. The origin of this receptor is a woman between 45 and 65 years old in good health and a related stem cell transplant donor. The CDR3 loop is CASSLQGGAYEQYF. CDR3 in DNA: TGCGCCAGCAGCTTGCAGGGGGGAGCCTACGAGCAGTACTTC.